These 5 T cell receptor beta chains were all obtained from the same sample, sequenced in a study of T cell repertoires in cytomegalovirus infection. TCRdb re-derived calls from the reads in MiXCR, one entry per CDR3 protein. The profile shows under 850,000 distinct CDR3 sequences, roughly 36% of them singletons. The sequencing input was PBMCs. These receptors all stem from a human donor in good health (CMV status not recorded). Some clones in this sample may be carry-over from other donors' samples.

This clonotype was picked up many times. V usage is TRBV12-3 or TRBV12-4 and J usage is TRBJ1-1; D is uncertain. Trimming stripped 5 bases from V and 1 base from J, with 11 bases between. This CDR3 contains 14 residues. The CDR3 nucleotides read TGTGCCAGCAGTACATCCTTACCGAACACTGAAGCTTTCTTT. Amino acids: CASSTSLPNTEAFF.

The chain recombines TRBV6-1 with TRBJ2-3; D ambiguous. The germline V and J ends were trimmed by 1 base and 0 bases, with 11 bases remaining between them. There are 16 residues in the CDR3. CDR1 and CDR2 (germline): MNHNS, SASEGT. The CDR3 is CASSEDWRRSTDTQYF. Written as DNA, the CDR3 is TGTGCCAGCAGTGAAGATTGGCGACGGAGCACAGATACGCAGTATTTT.

As for this clonotype: This is likely a read error, given that the CDR3 carries no conserved phenylalanine or tryptophan at its end. The chain couples TRBV7-2 to TRBJ1-5; TRBD1 matches at 11 bases. The CDR3 has 14 amino acids. J gave up 7 bases and V 6 bases, and 5 bases lay outside the gene matches. Germline CDR1 and CDR2: SGHTA and FQGNSA. DNA for the CDR3: TGTGCCAGCAGGGGACAGGGGGAAGGACAGCCCCAGCATTGT. Amino acid sequence: CASRGQGEGQPQHC.

The V gene is TRBV10-3, the J gene TRBJ2-2; D could derive from TRBD1 or TRBD2 (5 bases each). The germline CDR1 and CDR2 sequences are ENHRY and SYGVKD. CDR3 length: 14 amino acids. The CDR3 coding sequence is TGTTCCACCCCACGGGACGCCGTCACCGGGGAGCTGTTTTTT. Its translation is CSTPRDAVTGELFF.

The CDR3 region is CASSQGGTVGYEQYF. As DNA, the CDR3 is TGCGCCAGCAGCCAAGGTGGGACGGTGGGCTACGAGCAGTACTTC. This chain connects TRBV4-1 to TRBJ2-7; D may correspond to TRBD1 or TRBD2 (5 bases each). The CDR3 contains 15 residues. The ends were cut back, 1 base at V and 3 bases at J, with 13 bases in the middle. The V gene's germline CDR1 is MGHRA and CDR2 YSYEKL.